Each of the 5 T cell receptor beta chains below was sequenced from the same sample in a study of immune cell composition in non-small cell lung cancer. TCRdb's copy holds only in-frame clones and misses some; the assay was immunoSEQ multiplex PCR. The sample carries about 7,900 clones, around 67% recorded once. The normal lung sample lay at least 3 cm, and maximally far, from the tumour. What was sequenced was non-adjacent lung tissue. These receptors were obtained from a human donor with non-small cell lung cancer.

The chain links TRBV11-2 to TRBJ1-4; 11 nucleotides line up with TRBD1. Germline CDR1 is SGHAT and CDR2 is FQNNGV. V lost 5 bases and J lost 10; bases outside the gene matches: 6. CDR3 length: 14 residues. The CDR3 DNA is TGTGCCAGCAGCCCTGGTGGGACAGGGGGAAAACTGTTTTTT. Amino acids: CASSPGGTGGKLFF.

This chain uses TRBV5-4 with TRBJ2-1; the D gene is possibly TRBD2 (6 bases). This CDR3 spans 16 amino acids. Germline V gene sequence: CDR1 SGHNT, CDR2 YYREEE (reference sequence). Trimming cost V 2 bases and J 0 bases, with 12 bases left between them. The DNA for the CDR3 is TGTGCCAGCAGCTTCGGGACTGCAAGCTCCTACAATGAGCAGTTCTTC. Protein product: CASSFGTASSYNEQFF.

The chain joins TRBV9 to TRBJ2-3, with 7 bases matching TRBD2. J gave up 5 bases and V 1 base, and 10 bases lay outside the gene matches. The germline V gene encodes CDR1 SGDLS and CDR2 YYNGEE. CDR3 length equals 16 residues. DNA for the CDR3: TGTGCCAGCAGCGTAAGGGAGGGTACGCAAGGAGATACGCAGTATTTT. It encodes CASSVREGTQGDTQYF.

This chain joins TRBV4-3 and TRBJ1-6, with D unresolved. The germline V gene has CDR1 LGHNA and CDR2 YSLEER. The CDR3 contains 13 residues. V lost 4 bases to trimming and J lost 7 bases, with 8 bases between them. CDR3 region: CASSLGENSPLHF. The CDR3 nucleotides read TGCGCCAGCAGCCTGGGAGAGAATTCACCCCTCCACTTT.

This clone was seen a few times. The rearrangement uses TRBV5-1 and TRBJ2-7, with D perhaps matching TRBD2 (6 bases). Germline V gives CDR1 SGHRS, CDR2 YFSETQ. Trimming left V 2 bases short and J 0 bases short, with 12 bases between. CDR3 length equals 15 residues. In nucleotides, the CDR3 is TGCGCCAGCAGCTTCGAGGGGACTGGCTCCTACGAGCAGTACTTC. It translates to CASSFEGTGSYEQYF. The whole variable domain, remainder taken from reference TRBV5-1 and TRBJ2-7, is KAGVTQTPRYLIKTRGQQVTLSCSPISGHRSVSWYQQTPGQGLQFLFEYFSETQRNKGNFPGRFSGRQFSNSRSEMNVSTLELGDSALYLCASSFEGTGSYEQYFGPGTRLTVT.